This T cell receptor beta chain was captured by sequencing in a study of regulatory T cells in long-lasting Graves disease. This clonotype was counted at least ten times. The time point was: newly diagnosed GD, antithyroid drugs for less than 3 months. RNA extracted from PBMCs served as the sequencing template. To make TCR beta libraries, researchers used iRepertoire HTBI primers and Arm-PCR of CDR3 regions. Each CDR3 protein is one row after TCRdb ran MiXCR on the multiplex PCR reads. The profile shows about 430,000 distinct CDR3 sequences, around 16% of them singletons. This CDR3 spans 15 amino acids. Germline CDR1 MDHEN, CDR2 SYDVKM. With 6 bases clipped from V and 4 bases from J, the junction kept 5 bases outside the gene matches. The same data also went into a second study, on T cells in Graves' hyperthyroidism and ophthalmopathy. That paper adds: First-round RT-PCR targeting the TCR CDR3 was performed with the HTBI primer set.

This receptor was taken from a woman between 40 and 50 years old with Graves disease. This chain links TRBV28 with TRBJ2-7, with 14 bases aligning to TRBD2. Sequenced material: peripheral blood mononuclear cells (PBMCs), taken at new diagnosis, from a patient treated with antithyroid drugs. CDR3 sequence (DNA): TGTGCCAGCAGCCAAGGGACTAGCGGGAGTTACGAGCAGTACTTC. This sequence encodes CASSQGTSGSYEQYF.